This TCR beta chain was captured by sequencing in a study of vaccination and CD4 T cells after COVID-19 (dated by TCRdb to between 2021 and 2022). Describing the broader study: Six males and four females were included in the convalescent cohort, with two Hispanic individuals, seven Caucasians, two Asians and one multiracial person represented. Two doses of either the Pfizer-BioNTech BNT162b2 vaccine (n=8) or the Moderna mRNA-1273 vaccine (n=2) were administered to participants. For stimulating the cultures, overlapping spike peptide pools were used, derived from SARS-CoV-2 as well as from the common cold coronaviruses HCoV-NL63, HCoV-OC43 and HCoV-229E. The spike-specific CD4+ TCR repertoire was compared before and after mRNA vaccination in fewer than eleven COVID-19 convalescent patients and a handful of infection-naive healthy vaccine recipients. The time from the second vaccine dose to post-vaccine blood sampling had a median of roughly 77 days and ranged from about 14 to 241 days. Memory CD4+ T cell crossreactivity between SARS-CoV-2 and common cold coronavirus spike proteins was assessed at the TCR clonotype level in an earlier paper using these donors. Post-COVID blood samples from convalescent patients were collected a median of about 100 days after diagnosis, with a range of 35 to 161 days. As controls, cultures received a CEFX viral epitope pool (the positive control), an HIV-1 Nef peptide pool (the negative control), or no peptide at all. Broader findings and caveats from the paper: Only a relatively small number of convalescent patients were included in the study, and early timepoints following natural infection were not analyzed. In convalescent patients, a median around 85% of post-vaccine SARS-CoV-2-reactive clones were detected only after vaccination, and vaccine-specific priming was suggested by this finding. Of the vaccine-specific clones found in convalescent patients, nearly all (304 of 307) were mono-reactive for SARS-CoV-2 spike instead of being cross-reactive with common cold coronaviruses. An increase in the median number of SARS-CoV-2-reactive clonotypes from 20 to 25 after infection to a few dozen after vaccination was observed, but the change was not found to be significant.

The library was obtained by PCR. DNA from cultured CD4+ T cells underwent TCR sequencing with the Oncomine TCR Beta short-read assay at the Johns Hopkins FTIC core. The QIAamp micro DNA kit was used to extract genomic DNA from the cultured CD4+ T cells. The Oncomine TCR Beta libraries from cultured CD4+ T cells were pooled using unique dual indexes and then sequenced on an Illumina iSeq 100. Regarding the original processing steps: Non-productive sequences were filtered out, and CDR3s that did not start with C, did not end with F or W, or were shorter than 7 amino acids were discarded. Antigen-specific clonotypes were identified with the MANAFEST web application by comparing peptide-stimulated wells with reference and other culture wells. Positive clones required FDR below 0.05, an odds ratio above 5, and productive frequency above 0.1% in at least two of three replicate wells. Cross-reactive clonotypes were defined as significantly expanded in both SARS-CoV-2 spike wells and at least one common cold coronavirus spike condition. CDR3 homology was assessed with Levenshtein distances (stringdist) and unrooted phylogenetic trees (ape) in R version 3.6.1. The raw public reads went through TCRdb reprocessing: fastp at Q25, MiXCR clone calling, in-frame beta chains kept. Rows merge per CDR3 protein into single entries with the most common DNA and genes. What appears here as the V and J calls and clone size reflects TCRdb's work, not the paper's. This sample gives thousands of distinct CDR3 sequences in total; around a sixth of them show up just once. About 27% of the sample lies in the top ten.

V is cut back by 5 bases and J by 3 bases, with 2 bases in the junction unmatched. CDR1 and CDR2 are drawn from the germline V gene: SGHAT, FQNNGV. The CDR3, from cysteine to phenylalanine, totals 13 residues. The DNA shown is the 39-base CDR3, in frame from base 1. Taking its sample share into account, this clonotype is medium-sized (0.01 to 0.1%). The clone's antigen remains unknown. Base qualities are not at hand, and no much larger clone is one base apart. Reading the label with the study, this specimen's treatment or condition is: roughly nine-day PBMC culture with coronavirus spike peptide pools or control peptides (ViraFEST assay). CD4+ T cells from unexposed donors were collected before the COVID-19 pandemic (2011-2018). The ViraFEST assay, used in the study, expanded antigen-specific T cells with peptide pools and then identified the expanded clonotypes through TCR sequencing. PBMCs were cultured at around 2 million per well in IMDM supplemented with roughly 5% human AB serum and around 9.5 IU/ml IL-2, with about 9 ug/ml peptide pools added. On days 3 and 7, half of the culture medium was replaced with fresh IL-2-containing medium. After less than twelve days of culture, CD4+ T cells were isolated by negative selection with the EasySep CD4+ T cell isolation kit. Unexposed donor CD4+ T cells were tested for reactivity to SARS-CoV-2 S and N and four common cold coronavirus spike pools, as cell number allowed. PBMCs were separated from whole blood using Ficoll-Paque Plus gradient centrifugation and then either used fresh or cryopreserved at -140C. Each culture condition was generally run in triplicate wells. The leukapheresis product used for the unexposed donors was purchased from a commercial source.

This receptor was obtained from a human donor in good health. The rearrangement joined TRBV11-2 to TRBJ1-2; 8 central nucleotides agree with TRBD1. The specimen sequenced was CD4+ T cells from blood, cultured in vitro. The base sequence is TGTGCCAGCAGCCCGGACAGGGACTATGGCTACACCTTC. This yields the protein CASSPDRDYGYTF.